Each of the 23 T cell receptor beta chains below was sequenced from the same sample in a study of blood T cell repertoires in COVID-19. The method was immunoSEQ multiplex PCR; TCRdb's version includes in-frame clones alone and lacks a portion of them. The data contain under 250,000 clones, approximately 82% of them singletons. Specimen: peripheral blood. These receptors were collected from a man aged 50-59 years with active or convalescent COVID-19.

The genes are TRBV28 and TRBJ1-2; TRBD1 matches at 8 bases. Trimming at V came to 1 base and at J to 4 bases, leaving 14 bases not matched to a gene. Germline loops: CDR1 MDHEN, CDR2 SYDVKM. This CDR3 is built from 18 residues. DNA of the CDR3: TGTGCCAGCAGTTTATTTTCGATAGGGACAGGAGACATCTATGGCTACACCTTC. It translates to CASSLFSIGTGDIYGYTF.

This chain connects TRBV7-9 to TRBJ1-4; D is undetermined. The length of the CDR3 is 12 residues. V lost 5 bases, J lost 13 bases, and 14 bases lay in between. From germline, CDR1 is SEHNR and CDR2 FQNEAQ (reference sequence). For the CDR3, the DNA is TGTGCCAGCAGCGGGCCCGGGGTCCTACTGTTTTTT. Translated: CASSGPGVLLFF. The full variable domain, rest sourced from reference TRBV7-9 and TRBJ1-4, is DTGVSQNPRHKITKRGQNVTFRCDPISEHNRLYWYRQTLGQGPEFLTYFQNEAQLEKSRLLSDRFSAERPKGSFSTLEIQRTEQGDSAMYLCASSGPGVLLFFGSGTQLSVL.

The gene calls are TRBV5-1 and TRBJ1-2; 9 bases align to TRBD1. Germline CDR1 is SGHRS and CDR2 is YFSETQ. J gave up 4 bases and V 3 bases, and 10 bases lay outside the gene matches. This CDR3 has 16 amino acids. This CDR3 reads CASSSAQGARGYGYTF. The CDR3 nucleotides read TGCGCCAGCAGCTCGGCACAGGGGGCGAGGGGCTATGGCTACACCTTC. Supplemented by reference TRBV5-1 and TRBJ1-2, the full variable domain reads KAGVTQTPRYLIKTRGQQVTLSCSPISGHRSVSWYQQTPGQGLQFLFEYFSETQRNKGNFPGRFSGRQFSNSRSEMNVSTLELGDSALYLCASSSAQGARGYGYTFGSGTRLTVV.

The chain is built from TRBV5-1 and TRBJ1-2; D call uncertain. V lost 5 bases and J 1 base, leaving 6 bases between the germline ends. Germline assignment: CDR1 SGHRS and CDR2 YFSETQ. The CDR3 loop spans 12 amino acids. The chain's CDR3 is CASRIDNYGYTF. The CDR3 DNA is TGCGCCAGCAGAATAGATAACTATGGCTACACCTTC. Full variable domain (missing parts from reference TRBV5-1 and TRBJ1-2): KAGVTQTPRYLIKTRGQQVTLSCSPISGHRSVSWYQQTPGQGLQFLFEYFSETQRNKGNFPGRFSGRQFSNSRSEMNVSTLELGDSALYLCASRIDNYGYTFGSGTRLTVV.

The V call is TRBV5-1, the J call TRBJ2-7, with a possible D match to TRBD2 (5 bases). The CDR3 extends over 14 amino acids. Looked up from germline, CDR1 is SGHRS and CDR2 is YFSETQ. Trimming cost V 2 bases and J 7 bases, with 16 bases left between them. CDR3 in DNA: TGCGCCAGCAGCTTCAGAGGGAGTCTGAGAGAGCAGTACTTC. Protein product: CASSFRGSLREQYF.

The V gene is TRBV24-1, the J gene TRBJ1-1; a weak D match, TRBD1 (5 bases). Trimming took 4 bases from V and 7 from J, leaving 12 bases between them. Germline values: CDR1 KGHDR, CDR2 SFDVKD. The length of the CDR3 is 13 residues. The chain's CDR3 is CATSERGQGEAFF. Here the CDR3 DNA reads TGTGCCACCAGTGAACGCGGTCAGGGTGAAGCTTTCTTT.

The genes are TRBV5-5 and TRBJ1-1, with D possibly TRBD1 on 6 matching bases. The CDR3 spans 14 residues. The germline V gene has CDR1 SGHKS and CDR2 YYEKEE (reference sequence). Trimming took 4 bases from V and 2 from J, leaving 12 bases between them. CDR3 protein: CASSTPGHNTEAFF. The CDR3 coding sequence is TGTGCCAGCAGCACCCCGGGACACAACACTGAAGCTTTCTTT.

This clone was detected only once. The genes are TRBV16 and TRBJ2-7; the D gene is possibly TRBD2 (5 bases). This CDR3 spans 15 amino acids. CDR1 is KGHSY and CDR2 is FQNENV in the germline V gene. V lost 1 base and J 3 bases, leaving 13 bases between the germline ends. CDR3 sequence: CASSQLGLGNYEQYF. CDR3 nucleotides: TGTGCCAGCAGCCAATTGGGTCTCGGGAACTACGAGCAGTACTTC.

V gene TRBV9 combines with J gene TRBJ2-2, with 14 bases fitting TRBD2. The CDR3 loop spans 18 amino acids. With 5 bases clipped from V and 1 base from J, the junction kept 7 bases outside the gene matches. Germline V gene sequence: CDR1 SGDLS, CDR2 YYNGEE. The CDR3 region is CASRKTSGRDRNTGELFF. DNA for the CDR3: TGTGCCAGCAGGAAGACTAGCGGGAGGGATAGGAACACCGGGGAGCTGTTTTTT.

The genes are TRBV2 and TRBJ1-2, with D possibly matching TRBD1 (6 bases). Germline loops: CDR1 SNHLY, CDR2 FYNNEI. The germline V and J ends were trimmed by 5 bases and 7 bases, with 14 bases remaining between them. CDR3 length: 13 amino acids. Here the CDR3 reads CASSSGGRGGYTF. CDR3 in DNA: TGTGCCAGCAGTAGTGGGGGCAGGGGTGGCTACACCTTC.

A note on this clone: Compared with germline, one end of the junction differs, possibly owing to a read error. J is TRBJ2-2 and V is TRBV2; the D gene is possibly TRBD1 (6 bases). There are 18 residues in the CDR3. Germline V CDR1 and CDR2: SNHLY, FYNNEI. The CDR3 reads CASTEGRGFTKGTGELFF. As DNA, the CDR3 is TGTGCCAGCACTGAAGGAAGGGGGTTCACAAAGGGAACCGGGGAGCTGTTTTTT.

This chain links TRBV24-1 with TRBJ2-2, with TRBD1 identical over 9 bases. CDR3 size: 13 residues. V lost 9 bases and J lost 5; bases outside the gene matches: 3. Germline CDR1 is KGHDR and CDR2 is SFDVKD. CDR3 amino acids: CATRDRVTGELFF. CDR3 nucleotides: TGTGCCACCCGGGACAGGGTGACCGGGGAGCTGTTTTTT.

This clone appeared a few times. The V gene is TRBV24-1, the J gene TRBJ1-5; D gene uncertain. Trimming stripped 0 bases from V and 2 bases from J, with 13 bases between. The CDR3 is made up of 17 amino acids. Germline loops: CDR1 KGHDR, CDR2 SFDVKD. CDR3 DNA: TGTGCCACCAGTGATTTGGGGCCAAACAACCGCAATCAGCCCCAGCATTTT. As protein: CATSDLGPNNRNQPQHF.

The V and J genes are TRBV20-1 and TRBJ1-4; TRBD1 matches 7 bases. The CDR3 is 14 residues long. CDR1 and CDR2 (germline): DFQATT, SNEGSKA (reference sequence). Unmatched junction bases numbered 7, after V lost 3 bases and J lost 6 bases. The chain's CDR3 is CSASRGGGDEKLFF. DNA of the CDR3: TGCAGTGCTAGTCGTGGAGGGGGCGATGAAAAACTGTTTTTT.

The rearrangement links TRBV29-1 to TRBJ2-1; the D gene is possibly TRBD2 (7 bases). The length of the CDR3 is 13 residues. Germline V CDR1 and CDR2: SQVTM, ANQGSEA. This CDR3 reads CRGGGSSYNEQFF. The CDR3 DNA reads as TGCAGGGGGGGCGGGAGCTCCTACAATGAGCAGTTCTTC.

J is TRBJ1-2 and V is TRBV30; no clear D gene. The V end lost 1 base, the J end lost 2 bases, and 11 bases lay between the germline ends. Germline CDR1 reads GTSNPN; CDR2 reads SVGIG (reference sequence). The CDR3 sequence is 14 residues long. The CDR3 DNA is TGTGCCTGGAGTGCGGGGAGGGTCAACTATGGCTACACCTTC. Translation gives CAWSAGRVNYGYTF.

This rearrangement joins TRBV19 to TRBJ2-1; D is undetermined. Trimming took off 7 bases at V and 0 bases at J, with 13 bases between the two ends. Germline V gene data show CDR1 as LNHDA and CDR2 as SQIVND (reference sequence). There are 15 residues in the CDR3. The CDR3 sequence: CASTLSGSSYNEQFF. The CDR3 region has the DNA TGTGCCAGTACTCTGTCGGGTAGCTCCTACAATGAGCAGTTCTTC.

The chain couples TRBV5-1 to TRBJ2-1, with TRBD2 matching 9 bases. The V and J ends lost 4 bases and 3 bases, in that order; junction bases with no gene match: 5. Germline assignment: CDR1 SGHRS and CDR2 YFSETQ. CDR3 length: 15 amino acids. CDR3 nucleotides: TGCGCCAGCAGCCTCCCGACTAGCGGCTACAATGAGCAGTTCTTC. As protein: CASSLPTSGYNEQFF.

This sequence joins TRBV18 and TRBJ1-1, with D maybe TRBD1 (5 bases). There are 17 residues in the CDR3. With 3 bases removed from V and 4 bases from J, the gap between germline ends came to 21 bases. Looked up from germline, CDR1 is KGHSH and CDR2 is LQKENI. The CDR3 DNA reads TGTGCCAGCTCACCCCAGGACGGGGGACTGGGGTTCACTGAAGCTTTCTTT. As protein: CASSPQDGGLGFTEAFF.

The rearrangement uses TRBV6-2 or TRBV6-3 and TRBJ1-1, with TRBD1 as a possible D gene (5 bases). Germline CDR1 is MNHEY and CDR2 is SVGEGT. The CDR3 has 13 amino acids. V lost 2 bases to trimming and J lost 3 bases, with 7 bases between them. The CDR3 sequence is CASSYRGYTEAFF. CDR3 in DNA: TGTGCCAGCAGTTACAGGGGTTACACTGAAGCTTTCTTT.

The chain uses TRBV6-5 and TRBJ2-1, with 11 bases lining up with TRBD1. V was pared by 6 bases and J by 8 bases, with 9 bases of the junction left unmatched. Germline V gene sequence: CDR1 MNHEY, CDR2 SVGAGI. The CDR3 is made up of 15 amino acids. CDR3 sequence: CASRWGTGGSDEQFF. Written as DNA, the CDR3 is TGTGCCAGCAGGTGGGGGACAGGGGGTTCCGATGAGCAGTTCTTC.

The CDR3 protein is CATTLGGMDTQYF. Written as DNA, the CDR3 is TGTGCCACCACTTTAGGGGGAATGGATACGCAGTATTTT. The genes are TRBV15 and TRBJ2-3, with D tentatively TRBD1 (6 bases). Trimming left V 7 bases short and J 6 bases short, with 14 bases between. CDR3 length equals 13 residues. From germline, CDR1 is LNHNV and CDR2 YYDKDF (reference sequence). Full variable domain (rest looked up from reference TRBV15 and TRBJ2-3): DAMVIQNPRYQVTQFGKPVTLSCSQTLNHNVMYWYQQKSSQAPKLLFHYYDKDFNNEADTPDNFQSRRPNTSFCFLDIRSPGLGDTAMYLCATTLGGMDTQYFGPGTRLTVL.

The chain combines TRBV9 with TRBJ2-1; TRBD1 agrees at 7 bases. The CDR3 is 15 residues long. CDR1 is SGDLS, CDR2 YYNGEE, per germline. With 3 bases clipped from V and 4 bases from J, the junction kept 7 bases outside the gene matches. The CDR3 sequence: CASSARDSVYNEQFF. In nucleotides, the CDR3 is TGTGCCAGCAGCGCCCGGGACAGCGTTTACAATGAGCAGTTCTTC.